The entry below gives a single T cell receptor beta chain sequence along with its context. No antigen is known for it. This sample was included in a study of T cell responses to AZD1222 COVID-19 vaccine. Study context: Second doses that came at about 4 or about 12 weeks were put together. Study-wide findings and caveats: A reported finding is that nearly half of spike-specific TCRs target unmutated variant regions. Increases in Spike-specific TCR breadth and depth were seen after two AZD1222 doses. Seropositive AZD1222 recipients at baseline numbered only five or six.

The table came from immunoSEQ multiplex PCR; TCRdb's copy has only in-frame clones and leaves some out. In the table there are roughly 150,000 clones, approximately 90% of which are singletons. CDR1 and CDR2 from the germline V gene are SGHVS and FQNEAQ. The ends lost 5 bases at V and 3 bases at J; junction bases unmatched: 11. The CDR3 loop spans 17 amino acids. The J gene is TRBJ2-1, the V gene TRBV7-8, with 9 nucleotides matching TRBD1. Sample: peripheral blood, taken on day 0 of AZD1222 vaccination. This clonotype was obtained from an adult in good health. Written as DNA, the CDR3 is TGTGCCAGCAGCCCCGGGGAATTGGGACAGGGCTACAATGAGCAGTTCTTC. It translates to CASSPGELGQGYNEQFF.